This entry lists 3 T cell receptor beta chains sequenced from one sample in a study of shared clonotypes between healthy human individuals. The data were produced by immunoSEQ multiplex PCR, yet TCRdb's version contains in-frame clones alone and is incomplete. The repertoire includes more than 2,000,000 clones, 85% to 95% of them detected once, and under 0.45% sits in the top ten. The source material was naive CD4+ T cells from PBMCs. As to subset: CD45RA+ positively selected. The receptors were gathered from a man aged 18-30 years in good health. Some clones in this sample may be carry-over from other donors' samples.

The chain carries TRBV4-3 and TRBJ2-7; weak D call: TRBD2 (5 bases). Trimming took off 1 base at V and 7 bases at J, with 17 bases between the two ends. This CDR3 has 15 amino acids. CDR1 LGHNA and CDR2 YSLEER come from the germline V gene. CDR3 residues: CASSQGVTASGEQYF. The CDR3 nucleotides are TGCGCCAGCAGCCAAGGAGTCACTGCTTCGGGAGAGCAGTACTTC.

The chain joins TRBV5-1 to TRBJ2-2, with 15 positions matching TRBD2. The germline gives CDR1 SGHRS, CDR2 YFSETQ. This CDR3 is 17 amino acids long. Losses at the gene ends were 4 bases for V and 3 bases for J; bases not matched to a gene: 4. CDR3 in DNA: TGCGCCAGCAGCGGGGGACTAGCGGGAGGCTACACCGGGGAGCTGTTTTTT. Encoded protein: CASSGGLAGGYTGELFF.

The chain joins TRBV2 to TRBJ2-7; D not resolved. The CDR3 is made up of 11 amino acids. Germline V lookup: CDR1 SNHLY, CDR2 FYNNEI. Trimming took off 6 bases at V and 3 bases at J, with 6 bases between the two ends. CDR3 sequence (DNA): TGTGCCAGCAGCCACAACTACGAGCAGTACTTC. This sequence encodes CASSHNYEQYF.